This TCR beta chain was recovered during a study of CD8+ T cells in alopecia areata. Looking at the study overall: Each of the treated patients was given oral tofacitinib, 5 to 10 mg twice daily, for moderate-to-severe alopecia areata. The duration of tofacitinib was 6 to 18 months, with 6 months off drug afterward.

Findings and limits, study-wide: Shared TCR sequences were less clear between patients than in mice, possibly partly from HLA diversity. Across lesional scalp, and particularly alopecia totalis/universalis, clonality surpassed that of normal scalp.

RNA extraction was followed by reverse transcription into cDNA, which acted as the sequencing template. TCRdb keeps only in-frame clones here, not all; method: immunoSEQ multiplex PCR. The sample has 13,000 to 15,000 clones, 55% to 70% seen once. For this clone: Its antigen remains unidentified.

Researchers gathered lesional scalp punch biopsies and peripheral blood from patients with alopecia areata. CDR1 and CDR2 from the germline V gene are SGHNT and YYREEE (reference sequence). This CDR3 is built from 14 residues. V was clipped by 4 bases and J by 1 base, with 11 bases between them. The V gene is TRBV5-4, the J gene TRBJ1-1; no reliable D call. Sequenced here: skin, sampled at week 0. The sequence derives from a human donor with alopecia areata. DNA for the CDR3: TGTGCCAGCAGCCCTCGGACGGGGAACACTGAAGCTTTCTTT. Its protein product is CASSPRTGNTEAFF.